Here is one T cell receptor beta chain with its context. TCRdb's table, derived via immunoSEQ multiplex PCR, lists solely in-frame clones and lacks some. The table includes around 92,000 clones, roughly 95% detected once. Germline CDR1 and CDR2: SQVTM and ANQGSEA. The CDR3 has 17 amino acids. Unmatched junction bases numbered 12, after V lost 3 bases and J lost 0 bases. This record comes from a study of technical replicates of blood from several donors. The sequenced sample was T cells isolated from PBMCs. This TCR was recovered from a human donor in good health. The rearrangement uses TRBV29-1 and TRBJ2-3, with 7 bases aligning to TRBD2. CDR3 sequence reads: CSVEGLADHRSTDTQYF. The CDR3 DNA is TGCAGCGTTGAGGGGCTAGCGGATCATAGAAGCACAGATACGCAGTATTTT.